The 21 T cell receptor beta chains listed next were all sequenced from one sample in a study of T-cell reconstitution after alpha-beta-depleted transplantation in children. The TCRbeta library was prepared with unique molecular identifiers. TCRdb re-called the PCR reads with MiXCR, one entry per CDR3 protein. The profile shows about 190,000 distinct CDR3 sequences, less than 8% of them singletons. Here the sequenced sample was PBMCs from the stem cell graft donor, taken from the stem cell graft. These receptors all stem from a human donor who donated a stem cell graft to a child with Wiskott-Aldrich syndrome.

This clonotype was found many times. The V gene is TRBV12-3 or TRBV12-4, the J gene TRBJ2-1; 12 bases agree with TRBD2. The CDR3 has 15 amino acids. The J segment lost 8 bases and the V segment lost 6 bases, leaving 8 bases of the junction unmatched. In DNA, the CDR3 is TGTGCCAGCAGCCGAACTAGCGGGGGGATTTATGAGCAGTTCTTC. This gives the protein CASSRTSGGIYEQFF.

This clonotype was detected many times. J is TRBJ2-2 and V is TRBV29-1; D is perhaps TRBD1 or TRBD2 (6 bases each). Germline CDR1 reads SQVTM; CDR2 reads ANQGSEA. Trimming took off 3 bases at V and 3 bases at J, with 8 bases between the two ends. CDR3 length equals 13 residues. The CDR3 protein is CSVDRGDTGELFF. The DNA for the CDR3 is TGCAGCGTTGATAGGGGGGACACCGGGGAGCTGTTTTTT.

The J gene is TRBJ2-3, the V gene TRBV7-8; TRBD2 might be the D (5 bases). Germline CDR1 is SGHVS and CDR2 is FQNEAQ. This CDR3 has 13 residues. Trimming took 3 bases from V and 3 from J, leaving 7 bases between them. CDR3 protein: CASSFERTDTQYF. The CDR3 DNA is TGTGCCAGCAGCTTCGAGCGGACAGATACGCAGTATTTT.

This clonotype was detected ten times or more. V gene TRBV29-1 combines with J gene TRBJ2-2, with TRBD2 identical over 7 bases. The CDR3 has 14 residues. The ends lost 4 bases at V and 4 bases at J; junction bases unmatched: 6. Per the germline V gene, CDR1 is SQVTM and CDR2 is ANQGSEA. Here the CDR3 reads CSVVGGSFTGELFF. The CDR3 coding sequence is TGCAGCGTTGTCGGCGGGAGCTTCACCGGGGAGCTGTTTTTT.

CDR3 protein: CASSSQGAKNIQYF. CDR3 DNA sequence: TGTGCCAGCAGCTCACAGGGGGCCAAAAACATTCAGTACTTC. V usage is TRBV7-9 and J usage is TRBJ2-4; TRBD1 aligns across 7 bases. Germline CDR1 reads SEHNR; CDR2 reads FQNEAQ (reference sequence). This CDR3 has 14 amino acids. Trimming at V came to 4 bases and at J to 1 base, leaving 1 base not matched to a gene.

The chain uses TRBV7-9 and TRBJ1-4, with 7 bases matching TRBD1. The V segment lost 5 bases and the J segment 5 bases; nucleotides outside the gene matches: 5. Germline lookup yields CDR1 SEHNR and CDR2 FQNEAQ (reference sequence). This CDR3 region has 14 residues. CDR3 loop: CASSITGVNEKLFF. The CDR3 DNA reads as TGTGCCAGCAGCATAACAGGGGTGAATGAAAAACTGTTTTTT.

This clonotype was observed many times. The chain carries TRBV5-1 and TRBJ2-7, with 9 bases identical to TRBD2. The length of the CDR3 is 16 residues. After removal of 3 bases from V and 3 bases from J, the junction contained 10 bases not matched to a gene. Germline V gives CDR1 SGHRS, CDR2 YFSETQ. CDR3 in amino acids: CASSSTLAGESYEQYF. The CDR3 nucleotides are TGCGCCAGCAGCTCGACTTTAGCGGGGGAAAGCTACGAGCAGTACTTC.

This clonotype has a count of ten or more. The genes are TRBV12-3 or TRBV12-4 and TRBJ2-7; 9 nucleotides agree with TRBD2. V dropped 6 bases and J dropped 4; count of bases not matched to a gene: 13. CDR3 length: 16 amino acids. The CDR3 region has the DNA TGTGCCAGCAGCTCCCCACGGGCGGGGGGGCGTTACGAGCAGTACTTC. Encoded protein: CASSSPRAGGRYEQYF.

With regard to this clonotype: A much larger clone lies a single base off, so this may be a read error. The rearrangement uses TRBV19 and TRBJ2-3, with no clear D. The length of the CDR3 is 14 residues. Per germline, CDR1 LNHDA and CDR2 SQIVND (reference sequence). The CDR3 DNA sequence: TGTGCCATTAGTATAGTTGGGGGCACAGATACGCAGTATTTT. Residues: CAISIVGGTDTQYF.

The chain has TRBV7-9 and TRBJ2-3; the D gene is possibly TRBD2 (5 bases). Trimming shortened V by 6 bases and J by 4 bases, and 11 bases separated the two germline ends. The CDR3 runs to 13 residues. Germline-derived CDR1 and CDR2 are SEHNR and FQNEAQ (reference sequence). The CDR3 coding sequence is TGTGCCAGCAGGTCTCTAGCACCAGATACGCAGTATTTT. It specifies CASRSLAPDTQYF.

This clonotype was recorded many times. The chain has TRBV5-1 and TRBJ2-1; 9 positions match TRBD2. Trimming took 4 bases from V and 0 from J; bases not matched to a gene: 8. The germline gives CDR1 SGHRS, CDR2 YFSETQ. The CDR3 has 17 residues. The CDR3 nucleotides read TGCGCCAGCAGCGCCACGTTTAGCGGGAGCTCCTACAATGAGCAGTTCTTC. Residues: CASSATFSGSSYNEQFF.

This clonotype has ten or more counts. This rearrangement joins TRBV15 to TRBJ1-5, with TRBD1 matching over 7 bases. Germline CDR1 and CDR2: LNHNV and YYDKDF (reference sequence). The CDR3 consists of 17 residues. With 0 bases clipped from V and 5 bases from J, the junction kept 10 bases outside the gene matches. The CDR3 nucleotides read TGTGCCACCAGCAGAGATATTGGGAGACAGGGTGATCAGCCCCAGCATTTT. Translated: CATSRDIGRQGDQPQHF. Supplemented by reference TRBV15 and TRBJ1-5, the full variable domain reads DAMVIQNPRYQVTQFGKPVTLSCSQTLNHNVMYWYQQKSSQAPKLLFHYYDKDFNNEADTPDNFQSRRPNTSFCFLDIRSPGLGDTAMYLCATSRDIGRQGDQPQHFGDGTRLSIL.

This clonotype was seen many times. The chain couples TRBV12-3 or TRBV12-4 to TRBJ1-5; 7 nucleotides agree with TRBD1. V lost 4 bases, J lost 4 bases, and 13 bases stayed unmatched. The CDR3 runs to 17 residues. The CDR3 region has the DNA TGTGCCAGCAGTTCGCTACTCCGGGACAGTTTTAATCAGCCCCAGCATTTT. It codes for CASSSLLRDSFNQPQHF.

This clonotype was seen at least ten times. This chain joins TRBV5-6 and TRBJ2-1, with TRBD2 matching over 7 bases. Trimming at V came to 2 bases and at J to 9 bases, leaving 11 bases not matched to a gene. Germline CDR1 is SGHDT and CDR2 is YYEEEE. The CDR3 spans 15 residues. CDR3 protein: CASSLNGLELGEQFF. As DNA, the CDR3 is TGTGCCAGCAGCTTAAATGGACTAGAACTTGGTGAGCAGTTCTTC. The entire variable domain, with the rest obtained from reference TRBV5-6 and TRBJ2-1, is as follows: DAGVTQSPTHLIKTRGQQVTLRCSPKSGHDTVSWYQQALGQGPQFIFQYYEEEERQRGNFPDRFSGHQFPNYSSELNVNALLLGDSALYLCASSLNGLELGEQFFGPGTRLTVL.

In this sample, this clonotype turned up many times. This chain links TRBV5-6 with TRBJ2-1; D gene uncertain. V gave up 2 bases and J gave up 6 bases, with 12 bases separating them. The CDR3 runs 14 residues. Germline assignment: CDR1 SGHDT and CDR2 YYEEEE. The CDR3 DNA reads TGTGCCAGCAGCTTAGTTCTAAGTACCAATGAGCAGTTCTTC. Translation gives CASSLVLSTNEQFF.

This clonotype came up many times. The rearrangement links TRBV12-3 or TRBV12-4 to TRBJ2-2, with TRBD1 matching 7 bases. The V gene end was trimmed by 7 bases and the J gene end by 3 bases; junction bases not matched to a gene: 11. The CDR3 is 16 amino acids. DNA of the CDR3: TGTGCCAGCAAAAAAACGACAGGGAGTTACACCGGGGAGCTGTTTTTT. Translated: CASKKTTGSYTGELFF.

In this sample, this clonotype turned up a few times. The chain is built from TRBV2 and TRBJ1-5, with D uncertain. V gave up 2 bases and J gave up 2 bases, with 10 bases separating them. The CDR3 consists of 15 residues. Germline V CDR1 and CDR2: SNHLY, FYNNEI. CDR3 sequence (DNA): TGTGCCAGCAGTGAATCAAGTCGTGGCAATCAGCCCCAGCATTTT. Translating it yields CASSESSRGNQPQHF.

Ten or more counts support this clonotype. This rearrangement joins TRBV18 to TRBJ2-1; no reliable D call. V gave up 3 bases and J gave up 3 bases, with 6 bases separating them. Germline CDR1 is KGHSH and CDR2 is LQKENI. This CDR3 contains 13 residues. Here the CDR3 reads CASSPPVYNEQFF. The DNA of the CDR3 is TGTGCCAGCTCACCCCCAGTCTACAATGAGCAGTTCTTC.

Remarks on this clonotype: Just one base apart from a much larger clone, this may be a read error. V usage is TRBV20-1 and J usage is TRBJ1-1, with unresolved D. This CDR3 region has 14 residues. Germline V CDR1 and CDR2: DFQATT, SNEGSKA (reference sequence). CDR3 sequence reads: CCAREAAMNTEAFF. In nucleotides, the CDR3 is TGCTGTGCTAGAGAGGCGGCCATGAACACTGAAGCTTTCTTT.

This clonotype was counted ten times or more. This chain uses TRBV12-3 or TRBV12-4 with TRBJ1-5; D remains ambiguous. V was cut by 3 bases and J by 0 bases, with 33 bases left in between. This CDR3 contains 23 residues. The CDR3 DNA sequence: TGTGCCAGCAGTTTGAAATTCCGTCTCCGAGGCCCGGGGAACACCGATAGCAATCAGCCCCAGCATTTT. The encoded protein is CASSLKFRLRGPGNTDSNQPQHF.

The chain uses TRBV6-1 and TRBJ1-1; no firm D call. V was trimmed by 2 bases and J by 8 bases, leaving 15 bases between them. CDR1 is MNHNS and CDR2 is SASEGT in the germline V gene. CDR3 length: 14 amino acids. CDR3 residues: CASSEIGPGSEAFF. DNA of the CDR3: TGTGCCAGCAGTGAAATTGGGCCTGGGTCAGAAGCTTTCTTT.